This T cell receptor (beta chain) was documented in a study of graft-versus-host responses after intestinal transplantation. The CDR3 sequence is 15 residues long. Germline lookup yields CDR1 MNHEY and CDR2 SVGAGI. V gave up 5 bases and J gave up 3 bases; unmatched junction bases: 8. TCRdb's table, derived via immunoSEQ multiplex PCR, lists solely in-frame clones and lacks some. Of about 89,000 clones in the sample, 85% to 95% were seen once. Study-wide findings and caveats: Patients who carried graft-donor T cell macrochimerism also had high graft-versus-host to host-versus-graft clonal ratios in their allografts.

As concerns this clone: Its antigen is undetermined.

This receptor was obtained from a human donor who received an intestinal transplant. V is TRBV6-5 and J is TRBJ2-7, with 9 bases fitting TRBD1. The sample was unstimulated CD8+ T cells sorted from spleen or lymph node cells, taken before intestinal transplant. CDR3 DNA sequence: TGTGCCAGCAGTCCCGGGACAGGGTTGATCTACGAGCAGTACTTC. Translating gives CASSPGTGLIYEQYF.